This T cell receptor beta chain comes out of a study of glioma-infiltrating T cells. This CDR3 is 15 amino acids long. The ends were cut back, 5 bases at V and 1 base at J, with 14 bases in the middle. Germline V gene data show CDR1 as SGHTA and CDR2 as FQGNSA. This clonotype was observed many times. Its antigen is not known. Using RNA template, CDR3s of TCR alpha and beta were amplified with iRepertoire arm-PCR. Input was 100-400 ng of tissue mRNA or PBMC total RNA. TCRdb called the multiplex PCR reads again in MiXCR, with one record for every CDR3 protein. The repertoire holds around 130,000 distinct CDR3 sequences, with around a quarter as singletons. Study results and caveats: Only very few CDR3 sequences appeared in both tissue and blood. Non-neoplastic patients had below-expected tissue-blood divergence, while all gliomas exceeded expectation.

The chain recombines TRBV7-2 with TRBJ1-1, with D unresolved. Sequenced material: glioma tissue, nonneoplastic brain tissue, or PBMCs (not recorded which). The clonotype comes from a human donor with low-grade glioma or glioblastoma, undergoing nonglioma brain surgery, or in good health (not recorded which). CDR3 amino acids: CASSPRGGRNTEAFF. The CDR3 nucleotides are TGTGCCAGCAGCCCACGGGGAGGGAGGAACACTGAAGCTTTCTTT.